This TCR beta chain comes out of a study of tumor-infiltrating lymphocytes in oesophageal squamous cell carcinoma. The CDR3 has 14 residues. Between the trimmed V and J ends, which lost 0 bases and 4 bases, there was a span of 10 bases. CDR1 is MNHNY and CDR2 is SVGAGI in the germline V gene (reference sequence). TCRdb reprocessed the PCR reads via MiXCR and lists one record per CDR3 protein. Of some 11,000 distinct CDR3 sequences in the sample, under 60% were seen once. In this sample, this clonotype turned up many times. This TCR was sampled from a female donor with esophageal squamous cell carcinoma. V gene TRBV6-6 combines with J gene TRBJ2-7; tentatively, D is TRBD2 (5 bases). The sequencing sample was made of esophageal tumor tissue. The CDR3 DNA reads as TGTGCCAGCAGTTACTCCGGGGATTGGTACGAGCAGTACTTC. Encoded protein: CASSYSGDWYEQYF.